Sequencing of this T cell receptor (beta chain) was carried out in a study of radiotherapy plus CTLA-4 blockade in lung cancer. This table comes from immunoSEQ multiplex PCR, and its TCRdb copy is limited to in-frame clones, with some not included. The data contain about 73,000 clones, roughly 87% of them seen just once; the ten biggest clones take up over 35%. The germline gives CDR1 LNHDA, CDR2 SQIVND (reference sequence). V was clipped by 8 bases and J by 5 bases; unmatched bases: 7. The CDR3 sequence is 13 residues long. The sequence came from a human donor with non-small cell lung cancer that progressed on radiotherapy plus ipilimumab. This chain links TRBV19 with TRBJ2-5; 8 positions match TRBD1. The material was peripheral blood, obtained from a patient treated with radiotherapy plus ipilimumab. CDR3 bases: TGTGCCAGTTCAGGACAGGGAAGCGAGACCCAGTACTTC. Its protein product is CASSGQGSETQYF.